Each of the 19 T cell receptor beta chains below was sequenced from the same sample in a study of T cells in tuberculosis. Data came from immunoSEQ multiplex PCR; TCRdb stores just in-frame clones and leaves some out. This sample carries tens of thousands of clones, around 90% of them seen once, and the ten largest clones take approximately 2%. After thawing and overnight rest, PBMC were stained with GMM-loaded CD1B tetramer, viability dye and anti-CD3 for sorting. C32 glucose monomycolate from Rhodococcus equi was loaded onto the CD1B tetramers. The sample taken for sequencing was CD1b-GMM tetramer-negative cells sorted from PBMCs. The receptors originated from an adult woman with latent tuberculosis.

V gene TRBV19 combines with J gene TRBJ2-6; TRBD2 is a possible D gene (5 bases). CDR1 is LNHDA, CDR2 SQIVND, per germline (reference sequence). V lost 3 bases, J lost 4 bases, and 13 bases lay in between. The CDR3 runs 16 residues. The CDR3 nucleotides are TGTGCCAGTAGTATCCCGAAGGGAGCCGGGGCCAACGTCCTGACTTTC. Translated, it gives CASSIPKGAGANVLTF.

V and J are TRBV5-1 and TRBJ1-1; a possible D gene is TRBD1 (6 bases). Per the germline V gene, CDR1 is SGHRS and CDR2 is YFSETQ. V was pared by 1 base and J by 5 bases, with 15 bases between. CDR3 length equals 15 residues. CDR3 sequence (DNA): TGCGCCAGCAGCTTGTACCAGGGGCCGTATACTGAAGCTTTCTTT. Translation: CASSLYQGPYTEAFF.

The chain combines TRBV19 with TRBJ1-5; D is uncertain. Germline CDR1 and CDR2: LNHDA and SQIVND (reference sequence). Trimming took 2 bases from V and 6 from J, leaving 8 bases between them. The CDR3 is 13 amino acids. The DNA for the CDR3 is TGTGCCAGTAGTATACGGGTTAGTCAGCCCCAGCATTTT. Translation: CASSIRVSQPQHF.

V and J are TRBV19 and TRBJ1-1; D is possibly TRBD1 (5 bases). The CDR3 has 13 amino acids. Looked up from germline, CDR1 is LNHDA and CDR2 is SQIVND (reference sequence). Trimming pared 5 bases from V and 2 bases from J, leaving 9 bases between. The CDR3 DNA follows: TGTGCCAGTAGTTGGGGCAGTAACACTGAAGCTTTCTTT. The encoded protein is CASSWGSNTEAFF.

The CDR3 DNA reads TGTGCCAGCAGCCACGCCAGACAGGGTTTACTAGCCAAAAACATTCAGTACTTC. Amino acid sequence: CASSHARQGLLAKNIQYF. The chain couples TRBV13 to TRBJ2-4; TRBD1 matches 7 bases. This CDR3 is 18 amino acids long. The V gene's germline CDR1 is PRHDT and CDR2 FYEKMQ (reference sequence). V lost 5 bases to trimming and J lost 0 bases; unmatched junction nucleotides: 13.

The rearrangement links TRBV7-2 to TRBJ2-5; possibly TRBD2 for D (6 bases). Germline CDR1 is SGHTA and CDR2 is FQGNSA. With 1 base removed from V and 9 bases from J, the gap between germline ends came to 15 bases. This CDR3 comprises 14 residues. DNA for the CDR3: TGTGCCAGCAGCTTAGTAACTAGCTGGGAGGCCCAGTACTTC. It codes for CASSLVTSWEAQYF.

This clone appeared a single time. The V call is TRBV27, the J call TRBJ1-5, with TRBD1 matching over 7 bases. V lost 5 bases and J lost 6; bases outside the gene matches: 4. The CDR3 length is 13 residues. The germline V gene encodes CDR1 MNHEY and CDR2 SMNVEV (reference sequence). This chain's CDR3 is CASSRGPPQPQHF. CDR3 DNA sequence: TGTGCCAGCAGTAGGGGGCCCCCTCAGCCCCAGCATTTT.

The DNA for the CDR3 is TGTGCCAGCAGTGTACACGACAGGGGTGGGGAGACCCAGTACTTC. Its protein is CASSVHDRGGETQYF. The chain carries TRBV6-1 and TRBJ2-5; 8 bases are a match to TRBD1. The J segment lost 5 bases and the V segment lost 4 bases, leaving 9 bases of the junction unmatched. Germline V gene lookup returns CDR1 MNHNS and CDR2 SASEGT. This CDR3 has 15 amino acids.

The V call is TRBV27, the J call TRBJ1-6; 8 bases are a match to TRBD1. CDR3 size: 14 residues. The germline CDR1 and CDR2 sequences are MNHEY and SMNVEV (reference sequence). J was trimmed by 7 bases and V by 2 bases; bases with no gene match: 1. CDR3 sequence: CASSLHRGNSPLHF. CDR3 in DNA: TGTGCCAGCAGTTTACACAGGGGGAATTCACCCCTCCACTTT.

The rearrangement joins TRBV20-1 to TRBJ1-2; D not certain. V lost 6 bases and J 7 bases, leaving 9 bases between the germline ends. CDR3 length equals 10 residues. CDR1 is DFQATT, CDR2 SNEGSKA, per germline (reference sequence). In nucleotides, the CDR3 is TGCAGTGCCGGGCGGGGTGGCTACACCTTC. Amino acids: CSAGRGGYTF.

The rearrangement joins TRBV11-2 to TRBJ2-3; maybe TRBD2 (7 bases). The CDR3 sequence is 14 residues long. CDR1 is SGHAT, CDR2 FQNNGV, per germline. The V gene lost 5 bases and the J gene lost 3 bases, with 12 bases spanning the gap. The CDR3 sequence: CASSPGGSTDTQYF. The CDR3 DNA follows: TGTGCCAGCAGCCCGGGGGGCTCGACAGATACGCAGTATTTT.

The chain combines TRBV13 with TRBJ2-5; TRBD2 agrees at 13 bases. The V and J ends lost 3 bases and 5 bases, in that order; junction bases with no gene match: 3. Germline CDR1 PRHDT, CDR2 FYEKMQ (reference sequence). The CDR3 spans 15 residues. The DNA of the CDR3 is TGTGCCAGCAGCTTTACTAGCGGGGGGGATGAGACCCAGTACTTC. Its protein is CASSFTSGGDETQYF.

Only a few counts were recorded for this clone. The genes are TRBV2 and TRBJ2-7; 9 nucleotides agree with TRBD1. The germline V gene has CDR1 SNHLY and CDR2 FYNNEI. V dropped 6 bases and J dropped 0; count of bases not matched to a gene: 3. This CDR3 is built from 14 residues. DNA of the CDR3: TGTGCCAGCAGGCGGGACAGGGTCTCCTACGAGCAGTACTTC. Amino acid sequence: CASRRDRVSYEQYF.

The chain uses TRBV6-5 and TRBJ2-2, with a weak D call TRBD1 (6 bases). Germline values: CDR1 MNHEY, CDR2 SVGAGI. The CDR3 has 13 residues. With 8 bases removed from V and 4 bases from J, the gap between germline ends came to 11 bases. In DNA, the CDR3 is TGTGCCAGCCGGTACAGGGTCACCGGGGAGCTGTTTTTT. Its protein is CASRYRVTGELFF.

The genes are TRBV6-5 and TRBJ2-7; perhaps TRBD1 as D (6 bases). V was pared by 4 bases and J by 5 bases, with 12 bases between. CDR1 is MNHEY and CDR2 is SVGAGI in the germline V gene. The CDR3 loop spans 13 amino acids. CDR3 sequence (DNA): TGTGCCAGCAGTTCCAGGGGTTCCCACGAGCAGTACGTC. Protein product: CASSSRGSHEQYV.

The rearrangement joins TRBV27 to TRBJ1-2; 9 nucleotides match TRBD1. V lost 1 base to trimming and J lost 2 bases; unmatched junction nucleotides: 11. The CDR3 runs to 18 residues. CDR1 is MNHEY, CDR2 SMNVEV, per germline (reference sequence). The CDR3: CASSLYGGRDRENYGYTF. The CDR3 DNA follows: TGTGCCAGCAGTTTATACGGCGGGCGGGACAGGGAGAACTATGGCTACACCTTC.

This chain connects TRBV7-2 to TRBJ1-2; D is possibly TRBD1 (6 bases). The germline V gene encodes CDR1 SGHTA and CDR2 FQGNSA. Between the trimmed V and J ends, which lost 4 bases and 2 bases, there was a span of 14 bases. This CDR3 comprises 15 residues. CDR3 sequence reads: CASSWDTSPNYGYTF. The CDR3 nucleotides read TGTGCCAGCAGCTGGGACACATCCCCGAACTATGGCTACACCTTC.

The chain couples TRBV19 to TRBJ2-2, with TRBD1 matching 11 bases. V lost 4 bases, J lost 8 bases, and 3 bases stayed unmatched. The CDR3 loop spans 14 amino acids. The germline CDR1 and CDR2 sequences are LNHDA and SQIVND (reference sequence). CDR3: CASSSGQGAGELFF. The DNA for the CDR3 is TGTGCCAGTAGTAGCGGACAGGGGGCTGGGGAGCTGTTTTTT.

The chain carries TRBV4-1 and TRBJ2-1, with D possibly TRBD2 on 6 matching bases. The germline V gene encodes CDR1 MGHRA and CDR2 YSYEKL. The CDR3 runs to 14 residues. Trimming pared 0 bases from V and 8 bases from J, leaving 11 bases between. CDR3 DNA sequence: TGCGCCAGCAGCCAAGAGATTGGAGGGCATGAGCAGTTCTTC. It specifies CASSQEIGGHEQFF.